The source of this TCR beta chain is a study of T cell changes during pregnancy in multiple sclerosis (dated by TCRdb to the late 2010s). For context, the study as a whole: The study looked at changes in the T cell repertoire across pregnancy in women with multiple sclerosis.

V and J are trimmed by 7 bases and 6 bases, and the gene matches miss 1 base of the junction. Reading the germline V gene gives CDR1 MNHNS and CDR2 SASEGT. The CDR3 goes from the cysteine to the phenylalanine over 11 residues. Kept here is only the CDR3 DNA, which spans 33 bases and is read in frame from base 1. In the case of this clone: Which antigen it targets is not known. No qualities accompany the bases; no much larger clone lies one base away.

Library prep was done by the immunoSEQ multiplex PCR assay. TCRdb limited this immuneACCESS table to in-frame rearrangements with V and J called. A share of clones is missing; checked studies link under half to unresolved V genes, and the rest is unexplained. The sample contains about 38,000 clones, roughly 91% of them found a single time. Clones ranked in the top ten supply about 6.3% of the sample. This TCR came from a female donor with multiple sclerosis, enrolled in a pregnancy study. The chain uses TRBV6-1 and TRBJ1-1; 8 bases in the middle match TRBD1. The sequenced sample was CD8+ T cells from peripheral blood mononuclear cells, obtained in the second trimester of pregnancy. In nucleotides, the sequence is TGTGCCAGCACCAGGGGGCCTGAAGCTTTCTTT. Its product reads: CASTRGPEAFF.